The count of the clone carrying this TCR beta chain is one. The data are from a study of blood T cell repertoires in COVID-19. The overall study: The origin of the acute and convalescent COVID-19 samples was the United States, Italy and Spain. T cells, B-cell-depleted T cells, or PBMCs provided the cDNA or gDNA that served as material.

Per the authors' pipeline: Cell counts per sample came from amplifying reference gene primers. Assay: immunoSEQ multiplex PCR; the TCRdb copy retains only in-frame clones and omits some. That table is the source of V, J and clone size, and D and trimming were worked out from the DNA. This sample has under 200,000 clones, with approximately 90% found just once. The CDR3 extends over 13 amino acids. CDR1 is GTSNPN, CDR2 SVGIG, per germline (reference sequence). Trimming took 3 bases from V and 6 from J; bases not matched to a gene: 7. The source of this sequence is a man aged 45-65 years with acute or convalescent COVID-19. The source material was peripheral blood. This chain uses TRBV30 with TRBJ1-1, with 7 bases that match TRBD1. The chain's CDR3 is CAWRPTGAAEAFF. CDR3 nucleotides: TGTGCCTGGAGGCCTACAGGGGCCGCTGAAGCTTTCTTT.